One and the same sample provided the 13 T cell receptor beta chains below, sequenced in a study of blood T cell repertoires in COVID-19. The table came from immunoSEQ multiplex PCR; TCRdb's copy has only in-frame clones and leaves some out. The table has about 120,000 clones, 80% to 90% seen once. Source material: peripheral blood. The receptors were gathered from a man aged 60 to 69 with COVID-19, enrolled during active disease.

This clone appeared a single time. The V call is TRBV19, the J call TRBJ1-2; D may be TRBD1 (5 bases). Between the trimmed V and J ends, which lost 8 bases and 6 bases, there was a span of 10 bases. The germline V gene has CDR1 LNHDA and CDR2 SQIVND (reference sequence). The CDR3 totals 11 residues. This CDR3 reads CASRDSDGYTF. DNA of the CDR3: TGTGCCAGTCGGGACTCGGATGGCTACACCTTC.

The chain recombines TRBV18 with TRBJ1-1; D not resolved. CDR1 and CDR2 from the germline V gene are KGHSH and LQKENI. V lost 2 bases and J lost 2, with 18 bases in between. The CDR3 is 17 residues long. The CDR3 reads CASSPITDFGRNTEAFF. CDR3 DNA sequence: TGTGCCAGCTCACCAATTACGGACTTTGGACGTAACACTGAAGCTTTCTTT.

The chain links TRBV28 to TRBJ2-3, with D possibly TRBD2 on 6 matching bases. Trimming pared 3 bases from V and 2 bases from J, leaving 12 bases between. This CDR3 comprises 15 residues. The V gene's germline CDR1 is MDHEN and CDR2 SYDVKM. The CDR3 DNA follows: TGTGCCAGCAGTTTTCCGGGACTGCTCACAGATACGCAGTATTTT. Its translation is CASSFPGLLTDTQYF.

The J gene is TRBJ1-6, the V gene TRBV5-1, with 7 bases lining up with TRBD1. V shed 4 bases, J shed 14 bases, and the junction held 12 bases outside the gene matches. Germline values: CDR1 SGHRS, CDR2 YFSETQ. This CDR3 comprises 14 residues. The CDR3 region has the DNA TGCGCCAGCAGCCTCATCGGACAGGAAGTTTCCCTCCACTTT. Translated, it gives CASSLIGQEVSLHF.

This rearrangement joins TRBV6-2 or TRBV6-3 to TRBJ1-1, with 8 bases matching TRBD1. Trimming cost V 5 bases and J 1 base; bases outside gene matches: 12. Looked up from germline, CDR1 is MNHEY and CDR2 is SVGEGT. The CDR3 runs 17 residues. Here the CDR3 reads CASSPLQGGKTNTEAFF. The CDR3 DNA follows: TGTGCCAGCAGTCCGCTACAGGGGGGGAAAACGAACACTGAAGCTTTCTTT.

The chain employs TRBV2 and TRBJ2-5; a possible D gene is TRBD1 (6 bases). The CDR3 totals 15 residues. The germline V gene encodes CDR1 SNHLY and CDR2 FYNNEI. V dropped 1 base and J dropped 5 bases, with 14 bases sitting between them. DNA for the CDR3: TGTGCCAGCAGTGAAGGGGGGCAGGCGGGCGAGACCCAGTACTTC. Amino acid sequence: CASSEGGQAGETQYF. The full variable domain, rest sourced from reference TRBV2 and TRBJ2-5, is EPEVTQTPSHQVTQMGQEVILRCVPISNHLYFYWYRQILGQKVEFLVSFYNNEISEKSEIFDDQFSVERPDGSNFTLKIRSTKLEDSAMYFCASSEGGQAGETQYFGPGTRLLVL.

The rearrangement uses TRBV3-1 (or the pseudogene TRBV3-2) and TRBJ1-6, with 9 bases fitting TRBD1. This CDR3 has 14 residues. Germline CDR1 reads LGHDT; CDR2 reads YNNKEL (reference sequence). V gave up 4 bases and J gave up 11 bases; unmatched junction bases: 6. CDR3 nucleotide sequence: TGTGCCAGCAGCCTGGGACAGGGAAGTACACCCCTCCACTTT. Translated: CASSLGQGSTPLHF.

This clone turned up a few times. The rearrangement joins TRBV4-2 to TRBJ2-7; 10 bases are shared with TRBD2. This CDR3 comprises 16 residues. Trimming at V came to 0 bases and at J to 3 bases, leaving 5 bases not matched to a gene. The germline V gene encodes CDR1 LGHNA and CDR2 YNFKEQ. Here the CDR3 reads CASSQDAASGGYEQYF. The CDR3 nucleotides read TGTGCCAGCAGCCAAGATGCCGCTAGCGGGGGCTACGAGCAGTACTTC.

The V gene is TRBV3-1 (or the pseudogene TRBV3-2), the J gene TRBJ1-5; 8 positions match TRBD1. The CDR3 extends over 15 amino acids. V trimming: 5 bases; J trimming: 5 bases; junction bases outside the gene matches: 8. Germline V CDR1 and CDR2: LGHDT, YNNKEL (reference sequence). The CDR3 protein is CASSDGTGAHQPQHF. The CDR3 DNA sequence: TGTGCCAGCAGCGACGGGACAGGCGCCCATCAGCCCCAGCATTTT.

This chain links TRBV4-3 with TRBJ1-1; 10 bases map to TRBD1. Germline lookup yields CDR1 LGHNA and CDR2 YSLEER. Trimming removed 6 bases from V and 3 bases from J; junction bases left unmatched: 4. The length of the CDR3 is 14 residues. CDR3 loop: CASRGTGEYTEAFF. Written as DNA, the CDR3 is TGCGCCAGCAGGGGGACAGGGGAATACACTGAAGCTTTCTTT.

This chain joins TRBV4-2 and TRBJ2-5; 8 bases match TRBD2. This CDR3 has 17 amino acids. The germline CDR1 and CDR2 sequences are LGHNA and YNFKEQ. The J segment lost 5 bases and the V segment lost 3 bases, leaving 14 bases of the junction unmatched. The DNA for the CDR3 is TGTGCCAGCAGCCAGATAGCCCGGACTAGCTTCGCGGAGACCCAGTACTTC. Its protein is CASSQIARTSFAETQYF.

Turning to this clone: The junction and the germline gene differ at one end; a read error may be behind it. The chain combines TRBV28 with TRBJ2-3; the match to TRBD2 covers 8 bases. The germline V gene encodes CDR1 MDHEN and CDR2 SYDVKM. The CDR3 is made up of 11 amino acids. The CDR3 nucleotides read TGTGCCAGCAGTTTGCGGGGGGCGGTGGATTTT. Its translation is CASSLRGAVDF.

This clone was found a few times. The chain combines TRBV29-1 with TRBJ1-1; maybe TRBD1 (5 bases). The CDR3 contains 13 residues. V was pared by 3 bases and J by 5 bases, with 13 bases between. Germline values: CDR1 SQVTM, CDR2 ANQGSEA. CDR3 bases: TGCAGCGTTGAGCCTCAGGGCAGGACTGAAGCTTTCTTT. It translates to CSVEPQGRTEAFF.